This entry concerns a single T cell receptor (beta chain). This clone's antigen is unknown. There are no base qualities to consult, and no much larger clone falls within one base. Other DNA sequences in the same sample also yield this CDR3. The data were obtained in a study of shared clonotypes between healthy human individuals (TCRdb year 2020). Looking at the study overall: The cohort included three men and a couple of women between 18 and 49 years of age. To estimate repertoire size and how much clonotype sharing occurs between individuals, the study deeply sequenced the blood TCR repertoires of about 5 healthy adults. Leukapheresis yielded between about 0.85 and 9 billion PBMCs per donor. For each donor, three plates each were used for CD4 naive and CD4 memory, two plates were used for CD8 naive, and one plate was used for CD8 memory. To increase sequencing depth and limit assay-specific biases, TCR repertoire library preparation and sequencing were carried out by different laboratories using diverse techniques.

Broad study findings and their caveats: Compared with non-shared clonotypes, the clonotypes found in all four sorted-subset donors had higher generation probabilities. Because the study included a small number of donors, the genetic and exposure-history diversity represented was limited. Larger estimated clonotype richness was generally found for naive subsets than for memory subsets. Based on pairwise subsampling, the degree of clonotype sharing among donors was expected to be affected by sequencing depth. Rarefaction of sorted-subset datasets indicated incomplete sequencing despite the large sequencing depth. Roughly 5.2% of naive CD4, 3% to 4% of naive CD8, approximately 2% of memory CD4, and about 0.4% of memory CD8 clonotypes were shared across several donors. Only blood was sampled, and tissue TCR repertoires likely differ from those in blood.

Healthy HIV-negative adults with no recently reported acute infections or vaccinations were included as donors. All donors were Caucasian adults living in Nashville, Tennessee, USA. CD4+ T cells were enriched through magnetic negative selection, after which naive cells were positively selected on CD45RA and the remaining negative fraction served as the memory subset. Blood was collected by leukapheresis, and PBMCs were isolated by Ficoll-Histopaque density gradient centrifugation and then cryopreserved in liquid nitrogen vapor phase. Analytical flow cytometry was used to check the purity and quantity of each magnetically sorted T cell population. Genomic DNA was isolated from every sorted fraction and measured by UV absorbance on a Nanodrop 2000c. The germline V gene supplies CDR1 KGHSH and CDR2 LQKENI. Cut back by 0 bases and 0 bases, the V and J ends lie 8 bases apart. From its cysteine to its phenylalanine, the CDR3 spans 15 amino acids. Only the CDR3 part of the read is kept: 45 bases, read in frame from the first base.

Using the deep immunoSEQ assay, TCR CDR3 regions were amplified from genomic DNA by multiplex PCR. Extracted genomic DNA from each cell subset was spread evenly across all wells of several immunoSEQ 96-well plates, with each plate serving as a replicate. Each replicate PCR for sorted subsets received about 200 ng genomic DNA, equal to roughly 33,000 T cell genomes. Purified libraries were measured with a Qubit 3.0 fluorometer, size-checked on a Bioanalyzer 2100, and measured again with the KAPA Library Quantification kit. Every immunoSEQ 96-well plate was sequenced on a separate single-read 150-cycle Illumina NextSeq 550 flow cell. Turning to the authors' computational methods: Because the immunoSEQ output included only junctional sequences and no quality scores, the filtering could not be the same as the filtering used for full-length reads. Sequences were annotated with PyIR, a Python wrapper for IgBLAST v1.9, using IMGT germline references to assign V/J genes and CDR3. Any read was removed if the V/J assignment was weak (E-value above 1e-6), the CDR3 was missing, or the read contained stop codons, out-of-frame junctions, or ambiguous translated residues. A V3J clonotype was defined by an identical inferred V gene, J gene, and CDR3 amino acid sequence. To compute the percentage overlap between repertoires, the number of shared unique clonotypes was divided by the size of the smaller repertoire. Richness of each repertoire was evaluated using RTK rarefaction, the Chao1 estimator, and Recon v2.1 estimates of unobserved clonotypes. OLGA was used to compute generation probabilities for all TCRbeta clonotypes that the gDNA method yielded from several donors. Imported from immuneACCESS, the table was reduced by TCRdb to in-frame sequences with V and J called. These copies leave out some clones; in studies compared against another copy, an unresolved V gene accounts for under half, and the cause of the remainder is not known. Clonal size and the V and J genes are those of that table, whereas D and trimming came from the DNA. The sample yields 2,500,000 or so clones; around 90% were counted once. Around 0.14% of the sample is held by the ten biggest clonotypes.

Material for sequencing was naive CD4+ T cells sorted from blood. Taken with the paper, the label for cell subset or site translates to: CD45RA+ positively selected. The receptor was isolated from a man between 18 and 29 years old in good health. The receptor chain draws on TRBV18 and TRBJ1-1, and perhaps TRBD1 as D gene, on 5 matching bases. The CDR3 here reads CASSPPGRVNTEAFF. The DNA sequence follows: TGTGCCAGCTCACCACCGGGACGGGTGAACACTGAAGCTTTCTTT.